Below are 3 T cell receptor beta chains sequenced from a single sample in a study of blood T cell repertoires in COVID-19. The data were produced by immunoSEQ multiplex PCR, yet TCRdb's version contains in-frame clones alone and is incomplete. The table shows roughly 310,000 clones, with roughly 90% occurring only once. Sequenced input: PBMCs or T cells enriched from blood (not recorded which). These TCRs come from a man aged 55 to 70 who had recovered from COVID-19.

The rearrangement joins TRBV3-1 (or the pseudogene TRBV3-2) to TRBJ1-2; 7 nucleotides line up with TRBD1. Trimming at V came to 5 bases and at J to 2 bases, leaving 2 bases not matched to a gene. The CDR3 has 13 residues. Germline CDR1 and CDR2: LGHDT and YNNKEL (reference sequence). CDR3 residues: CASSATGNYGYTF. The CDR3 DNA reads as TGTGCCAGCAGCGCGACAGGGAACTATGGCTACACCTTC.

This clone has more than one count but fewer than ten. CDR3 in amino acids: CASSQRGRGDTQYF. The CDR3 DNA is TGCGCCAGCAGCCAACGGGGGAGGGGAGATACGCAGTATTTT. The chain employs TRBV4-1 and TRBJ2-3; 7 bases agree with TRBD2. Germline assignment: CDR1 MGHRA and CDR2 YSYEKL. This CDR3 region has 14 residues. The ends lost 2 bases at V and 5 bases at J; junction bases unmatched: 4.

The chain couples TRBV13 to TRBJ2-5; 10 nucleotides match TRBD2. The CDR3 spans 16 residues. V trimming: 4 bases; J trimming: 3 bases; junction bases outside the gene matches: 8. Germline CDR1 and CDR2: PRHDT and FYEKMQ (reference sequence). In DNA form, the CDR3 reads TGTGCCAGCAGCTATTCAGCGGGAGGGCCGGAAGAGACCCAGTACTTC. It codes for CASSYSAGGPEETQYF.